A single T cell receptor beta chain is shown here with its context. Its cognate antigen is unknown. This record belongs to a study of T-cell memory formation after mild COVID-19. Study outcomes and limitations: CM and EM subsets held most contracting CD4+ clones; EMRA held CD8+ ones.

CDR3 length: 14 amino acids. Germline CDR1 and CDR2: SGHRS and YFSETQ. With 0 bases removed from V and 4 bases from J, the gap between germline ends came to 8 bases. 5'RACE with constant-segment primers built TCRalpha and TCRbeta cDNA libraries with UMIs. TCRdb called the 5' RACE reads again in MiXCR, with one record for every CDR3 protein. The sample has roughly 200,000 distinct CDR3 sequences, roughly a fifth seen once. This TCR was recovered from an adult woman who had mild COVID-19 (a few samples of this study predate the infection). Cell type and time point are not known. This chain links TRBV5-1 with TRBJ1-3; no reliable D call. Sequencing was carried out using PBMCs or a T cell subset sorted from them (not recorded which). The chain's CDR3 is CASSLVGSGNTIYF. The CDR3 bases are TGCGCCAGCAGCTTGGTTGGCAGCGGAAACACCATATATTTT.